This T cell receptor beta chain was identified during a study of shared clonotypes between healthy human individuals. Germline V gene data show CDR1 as MDHEN and CDR2 as SYDVKM. V gave up 6 bases and J gave up 3 bases, with 15 bases separating them. The CDR3 consists of 14 residues. Per the original data handling: ImmunoSEQ yielded junction-only sequences lacking quality scores, so filtering differed. Using immunoSEQ multiplex PCR, the repertoire was profiled, and TCRdb retains in-frame clones only, with some absent. The V and J calls and clone size were taken over from that table, and D and trimming were inferred from the DNA. The data contain a few hundred thousand clones, roughly 96% of them singletons. Only one count was recorded for this clone.

The specimen sequenced was memory CD8+ T cells sorted from blood. Described subset: CD45RO+ cells pooled with CCR7-negative TemRA cells. The V gene is TRBV28, the J gene TRBJ2-7, with TRBD2 as a possible D gene (6 bases). The source is a man aged 25-40 years in good health. CDR3: CASSVRDGYYEQYF. The CDR3 DNA sequence: TGTGCCAGCAGCGTGCGGGACGGCTACTACGAGCAGTACTTC.